This TCR beta chain came from a study of long-term antiretroviral therapy in people with HIV. Donors each had at least one pre-ART PBMC sample and at least two post-ART ones. Survey level was the resolution at which the v3.0 immunoSEQ assay ran. Only in-frame clones appear in the TCRdb table, and some are missing; sequencing was by immunoSEQ multiplex PCR. The sample records 30,000 or so clones, about 93% being singletons. Germline CDR1 reads SGDLS; CDR2 reads YYNGEE. The CDR3 contains 16 residues. V lost 3 bases to trimming and J lost 7 bases, with 22 bases between them. This chain uses TRBV9 with TRBJ1-2; D is unresolved. The sample was unsorted PBMCs, taken 5.2 years after starting antiretroviral therapy. The receptor was derived from a woman in her 40s with HIV. The CDR3 nucleotides read TGTGCCAGCAGCGCCAACACTGGACGGACCCGGGGTGGCTACACCTTC. Protein product: CASSANTGRTRGGYTF.